The clone carrying this T cell receptor beta chain was observed a handful of times. The antigen remains unidentified. The data were obtained in a study of identical twins. A single record per CDR3 protein comes from TCRdb applying MiXCR to the 5' RACE reads. The sample carries 470,000 or so distinct CDR3 sequences, roughly 26% recorded once. This CDR3 has 14 amino acids. The V gene lost 5 bases and the J gene lost 7 bases, with 18 bases spanning the gap. CDR1 MNHEY and CDR2 SMNVEV come from the germline V gene (reference sequence). Whole-study results and caveats: Reduced insertions were recorded for abundant cord blood beta clonotypes, with no such pattern in memory repertoires.

These data were likewise used in another study, on T cells expressing NK-cell markers. That work contributes: Underlying the TCR beta repertoires were sorted CD3+CD56+NKG2C+, CD3+CD56+NKG2C- and CD3+CD56-NKG2C+ T cells. An anti-gamma-delta TCR antibody confined sorting to alpha-beta TCR T cells across several of the experiments.

V and J are TRBV27 and TRBJ2-7, with a weak D call TRBD2 (7 bases). Source material: CD4+ T cells sorted from blood. This sequence was found in a woman younger than 30 in good health. The CDR3: CASSPYRGAREQYF. The CDR3 region has the DNA TGTGCCAGCAGTCCCTACCGGGGGGCGAGGGAGCAGTACTTC.